This is a list of T cell receptor beta chains from one sample in a study of blood T cell repertoires in COVID-19. Clones were sequenced by immunoSEQ multiplex PCR, and TCRdb holds only the in-frame ones, with some missing. The sample records fewer than 300,000 clones, 82% being singletons. Sequenced material: peripheral blood. The origin of the receptors is a woman aged 18-30 years with acute or convalescent COVID-19. Each CDR3 is given with its conserved first and last residue. D genes are given only for firm matches. Only some rows state a clone size, as once, few, many or a class for expanded clones.

d_call: TRBD1; cdr3_length: 14; v_call: TRBV19; j_call: TRBJ2-7; clone_size: NA; cdr3_nt: TGTGCCAGTACACCCCGGACAGGGGGCTACGAGCAGTACTTC; cdr3_aa: CASTPRTGGYEQYF
d_call: TRBD1; cdr3_length: 18; v_call: TRBV27; j_call: TRBJ1-4; clone_size: NA; cdr3_nt: TGTGCCAGCAGCTCCCCCGGGACAGTGGGATTGACAAATGGGTTGCTGTTTTTT; cdr3_aa: CASSSPGTVGLTNGLLFF
d_call: TRBD2; cdr3_length: 17; v_call: TRBV13; j_call: TRBJ2-1; clone_size: NA; cdr3_nt: TGTGCCAGCAGCTCGCCGTTAGCGGGAGGACTCTACAATGAGCAGTTCTTC; cdr3_aa: CASSSPLAGGLYNEQFF
d_call: NA; cdr3_length: 15; v_call: TRBV6-5; j_call: TRBJ1-2; clone_size: few; cdr3_nt: TGTGCCAGCAGTTACTCGGCCTGGACTTTGGATGGCTACACCTTC; cdr3_aa: CASSYSAWTLDGYTF
d_call: NA; cdr3_length: 11; v_call: TRBV7-2; j_call: TRBJ1-3; clone_size: NA; cdr3_nt: TGTGCCAGCAGCGAAGGGAGGACCATATATTTT; cdr3_aa: CASSEGRTIYF
d_call: NA; cdr3_length: 12; v_call: TRBV2; j_call: TRBJ1-5; clone_size: once; cdr3_nt: TGTGCCAGCAGTGAGGTTGGGGGGTCCCAGCATTTT; cdr3_aa: CASSEVGGSQHF
d_call: NA; cdr3_length: 15; v_call: TRBV30; j_call: TRBJ2-1; clone_size: NA; cdr3_nt: TGTGCCTGGAGGGTTACAGGGTTGGAGGCGAATGAGCAGTTCTTC; cdr3_aa: CAWRVTGLEANEQFF
d_call: TRBD1; cdr3_length: 15; v_call: TRBV19; j_call: TRBJ1-5; clone_size: NA; cdr3_nt: TGTGCCAGTAGTATAGAGGGACAGGGCAATCAGCCCCAGCATTTT; cdr3_aa: CASSIEGQGNQPQHF
d_call: NA; cdr3_length: 19; v_call: TRBV19; j_call: TRBJ2-2; clone_size: few; cdr3_nt: TGTGCCAGTAGTCCCTCCGGGGTCTCTTCAAGCGGGAACACCGGGGAGCTGTTTTTT; cdr3_aa: CASSPSGVSSSGNTGELFF
d_call: TRBD1; cdr3_length: 14; v_call: TRBV5-1; j_call: TRBJ1-2; clone_size: NA; cdr3_nt: TGCGCCAGCAGCGGTTCAGGGGGCGCAGATGGCTACACCTTC; cdr3_aa: CASSGSGGADGYTF
d_call: NA; cdr3_length: 13; v_call: TRBV6-5; j_call: TRBJ1-5; clone_size: NA; cdr3_nt: TGTGCCAGCAGTCGACATAGCAATCAGCCCCAGCATTTT; cdr3_aa: CASSRHSNQPQHF
d_call: NA; cdr3_length: 15; v_call: TRBV6-1; j_call: TRBJ2-7; clone_size: once; cdr3_nt: TGTGCCAGCAGTGAAGTGTCAGGTCAGGGGTACGAGCAGTACTTC; cdr3_aa: CASSEVSGQGYEQYF
d_call: TRBD2; cdr3_length: 15; v_call: TRBV6-7; j_call: TRBJ2-3; clone_size: few; cdr3_nt: TGTGCCAGCGGGATGACTAGCGCCTTCACAGATACGCAGTATTTT; cdr3_aa: CASGMTSAFTDTQYF
d_call: NA; cdr3_length: 15; v_call: TRBV4-3; j_call: TRBJ1-2; clone_size: NA; cdr3_nt: TGCGCCAGCAGCCAAGAAATGGGGGCAAGCTATGGCTACACCTTC; cdr3_aa: CASSQEMGASYGYTF
d_call: NA; cdr3_length: 12; v_call: TRBV30; j_call: TRBJ2-5; clone_size: NA; cdr3_nt: TGTGCCTGGAGTGTAACGGGGGAGACCCAGTACTTC; cdr3_aa: CAWSVTGETQYF
d_call: NA; cdr3_length: 16; v_call: TRBV7-8; j_call: TRBJ1-4; clone_size: NA; cdr3_nt: TGTGCCAGCAGCGTCGAGCCCCCTCCGCGGAGTGAAAAACTGTTTTTT; cdr3_aa: CASSVEPPPRSEKLFF
d_call: TRBD1; cdr3_length: 16; v_call: TRBV28; j_call: TRBJ1-2; clone_size: NA; cdr3_nt: TGTGCCAGCAGTTATCTTCCCAATCAGGGGGTCTATGGCTACACCTTC; cdr3_aa: CASSYLPNQGVYGYTF
d_call: TRBD1; cdr3_length: 11; v_call: TRBV19; j_call: TRBJ1-1; clone_size: NA; cdr3_nt: TGTGCCAGTAGTAACCGGGACAGGGCCATCTTT; cdr3_aa: CASSNRDRAIF
d_call: NA; cdr3_length: 13; v_call: TRBV6-5; j_call: TRBJ2-7; clone_size: NA; cdr3_nt: TGTGCCAGCAGTTACTCGGGGGGAGAAGAGCAGTACTTC; cdr3_aa: CASSYSGGEEQYF
d_call: NA; cdr3_length: 16; v_call: TRBV6-2/TRBV6-3; j_call: TRBJ2-6; clone_size: NA; cdr3_nt: TGTGCCAGCAGTTATTTTGGGAGCTCGGGGGCCAACGTCCTGACTTTC; cdr3_aa: CASSYFGSSGANVLTF
d_call: NA; cdr3_length: 13; v_call: TRBV5-1; j_call: TRBJ1-4; clone_size: NA; cdr3_nt: TGCGCCAGCAGCTTGGGTCAGGGAGAAAAACTGTTTTTT; cdr3_aa: CASSLGQGEKLFF
d_call: TRBD1; cdr3_length: 15; v_call: TRBV6-5; j_call: TRBJ2-7; clone_size: NA; cdr3_nt: TGTGCCAGCATCATCTCCGGGACAGGGGTCTACGAGCAGTACTTC; cdr3_aa: CASIISGTGVYEQYF
d_call: NA; cdr3_length: 14; v_call: TRBV10-3; j_call: TRBJ2-1; clone_size: NA; cdr3_nt: TGTGCCATCAGGGCAGGCCTTTCCTACAATGAGCAGTTCTTC; cdr3_aa: CAIRAGLSYNEQFF
d_call: NA; cdr3_length: 13; v_call: TRBV6-6; j_call: TRBJ1-1; clone_size: NA; cdr3_nt: TGTGCCAGCAGTTATCAGGGGATCACTGAAGCTTTCTTT; cdr3_aa: CASSYQGITEAFF
d_call: NA; cdr3_length: 15; v_call: TRBV4-2; j_call: TRBJ1-5; clone_size: few; cdr3_nt: TGTGCCAGCAGCCACCTTGACAGCAGCAATCAGCCCCAGCATTTT; cdr3_aa: CASSHLDSSNQPQHF
d_call: TRBD1; cdr3_length: 15; v_call: TRBV4-3; j_call: TRBJ2-7; clone_size: NA; cdr3_nt: TGCGCCAGCAGCCAAGAGCGGGACAGGACCTACGAGCAGTACTTC; cdr3_aa: CASSQERDRTYEQYF
d_call: TRBD1; cdr3_length: 14; v_call: TRBV19; j_call: TRBJ1-2; clone_size: NA; cdr3_nt: TGTGCCAGTAGTATTCCGGGACAGGCTGCTGGCTACACCTTC; cdr3_aa: CASSIPGQAAGYTF
d_call: TRBD2; cdr3_length: 15; v_call: TRBV30; j_call: TRBJ2-7; clone_size: NA; cdr3_nt: TGTGCCTGGAGTCCAACCCCATGGGAGGGTTACGAGCAGTACTTC; cdr3_aa: CAWSPTPWEGYEQYF